These 14 T cell receptor beta chains came from one sample sequenced in a study of CD8 T cell repertoires and HIV-1 epitope variants. Their antigen targets remain unknown. TCRdb's copy holds only in-frame clones and misses some; the assay was immunoSEQ multiplex PCR. Seen here are approximately 4,700 clones, around 70% observed once, and the top ten hold approximately 42%. Sequencing input: cultured CD8+ T cells derived from PBMCs. The receptors originated from a male donor with HIV.

The chain combines TRBV28 with TRBJ2-6; TRBD1 aligns across 8 bases. Trimming took 7 bases from V and 3 from J; bases not matched to a gene: 5. From germline, CDR1 is MDHEN and CDR2 SYDVKM. The CDR3 is 15 residues long. CDR3 in amino acids: CASKQGDDGANVLTF. In nucleotides, the CDR3 is TGTGCCAGCAAACAGGGGGACGATGGGGCCAACGTCCTGACTTTC.

In this sample, this clone turned up a few times. The chain carries TRBV7-2 and TRBJ1-1; 8 nucleotides align to TRBD1. V shed 1 base, J shed 8 bases, and the junction held 12 bases outside the gene matches. This CDR3 is built from 16 residues. Germline values: CDR1 SGHTA, CDR2 FQGNSA. CDR3 in amino acids: CASSLVKGRGRPEAFF. CDR3 DNA: TGTGCCAGCAGCTTAGTGAAAGGCAGGGGGCGGCCGGAAGCTTTCTTT.

The CDR3 nucleotides read TGTGCCAGTAGTATTGCCAGCGGCTCCTATAGCAATCAGCCCCAGCATTTT. Its translation is CASSIASGSYSNQPQHF. The chain uses TRBV19 and TRBJ1-5, with D uncertain. Germline CDR1 and CDR2: LNHDA and SQIVND (reference sequence). The CDR3 sequence is 17 residues long. Trimming took 3 bases from V and 0 from J, leaving 15 bases between them.

DNA of the CDR3: TGTGCCAGCAGTGAATGGGGGGACACTGAAGCTTTCTTT. Encoded protein: CASSEWGDTEAFF. The chain joins TRBV6-1 to TRBJ1-1; D is perhaps TRBD1 (5 bases). The CDR3 is made up of 13 amino acids. The V end was cut by 2 bases, the J end by 3 bases, with 7 bases between. The germline CDR1 and CDR2 sequences are MNHNS and SASEGT.

The chain links TRBV9 to TRBJ2-3; 8 bases align to TRBD1. Per germline, CDR1 SGDLS and CDR2 YYNGEE. The V and J ends lost 2 bases and 0 bases, in that order; junction bases with no gene match: 2. This CDR3 spans 15 amino acids. The CDR3, as DNA: TGTGCCAGCAGCGTTCGGACAGGGAGCACAGATACGCAGTATTTT. Residues: CASSVRTGSTDTQYF.

The V and J genes are TRBV28 and TRBJ1-5, with D unresolved. Germline V gene sequence: CDR1 MDHEN, CDR2 SYDVKM. The CDR3 extends over 17 amino acids. Trimming pared 7 bases from V and 0 bases from J, leaving 19 bases between. DNA of the CDR3: TGTGCCAGCAATTCGGACGCCTGGCCCTATAGCAATCAGCCCCAGCATTTT. It is translated as CASNSDAWPYSNQPQHF.

This chain joins TRBV7-6 and TRBJ2-7, with a tentative D call TRBD2 (6 bases). Trimming took off 1 base at V and 2 bases at J, with 24 bases between the two ends. This CDR3 has 19 residues. Per germline, CDR1 SGHVS and CDR2 FNYEAQ. CDR3 sequence (DNA): TGTGCCAGCAGCTTAGGAGGGTTGGGGTCCAGCGGGCCGGCCTACGAGCAGTACTTC. This translates into CASSLGGLGSSGPAYEQYF.

In this sample, this clone turned up a few times. The chain employs TRBV7-8 and TRBJ2-3, with D unclear. Between the trimmed V and J ends, which lost 2 bases and 2 bases, there was a span of 2 bases. Germline CDR1 SGHVS, CDR2 FQNEAQ. The CDR3 contains 12 residues. Here the CDR3 DNA reads TGTGCCAGCAGCTTATACACAGATACGCAGTATTTT. This codes for CASSLYTDTQYF.

This chain uses TRBV4-2 with TRBJ1-6; 7 bases are shared with TRBD1. Germline V lookup: CDR1 LGHNA, CDR2 YNFKEQ. The CDR3 runs to 17 residues. The V gene end was trimmed by 4 bases and the J gene end by 6 bases; junction bases not matched to a gene: 12. CDR3 in DNA: TGTGCCAGCAGCCCGCCTACAGGGGAATTGGGTAATTCACCCCTCCACTTT. This sequence encodes CASSPPTGELGNSPLHF.

The chain is built from TRBV19 and TRBJ2-1, with TRBD2 matching over 16 bases. The germline gives CDR1 LNHDA, CDR2 SQIVND (reference sequence). J lost 10 bases, V lost 5 bases, and 8 bases had no gene match. The CDR3 is made up of 16 amino acids. The CDR3 protein is CASSPEGLAGGREQFF. For the CDR3, the DNA is TGTGCCAGTAGTCCTGAGGGACTAGCGGGGGGGCGGGAGCAGTTCTTC.

The chain combines TRBV30 with TRBJ2-1, with TRBD1 matching over 10 bases. Germline CDR1 is GTSNPN and CDR2 is SVGIG (reference sequence). The junction had 10 bases not matched to a gene; V was cut back by 4 bases and J by 7 bases. The CDR3 is 15 amino acids. CDR3 bases: TGTGCCTGGACTTTTGGACAGGGGGTCGGGAATGAGCAGTTCTTC. Its translation: CAWTFGQGVGNEQFF.

The chain has TRBV7-6 and TRBJ2-2; no clear D gene. Per germline, CDR1 SGHVS and CDR2 FNYEAQ. Between the trimmed V and J ends, which lost 2 bases and 7 bases, there was a span of 8 bases. The CDR3 runs 13 residues. CDR3 coding DNA: TGTGCCAGCAGCTTAAATACGGGCGGGGAGCTGTTTTTT. Protein: CASSLNTGGELFF.

The chain recombines TRBV4-1 with TRBJ2-1, with 9 nucleotides matching TRBD2. This CDR3 region has 17 residues. Germline V gene sequence: CDR1 MGHRA, CDR2 YSYEKL. Germline trimming cut 0 bases from V and 6 bases from J; bases unmatched to any gene: 9. The CDR3 bases are TGCGCCAGCAGCCAAGATTCGGGACTAGCAATTGTCAATGAGCAGTTCTTC. Its translation: CASSQDSGLAIVNEQFF.

This sequence joins TRBV6-6 and TRBJ2-2; 10 bases are a match to TRBD2. There are 14 residues in the CDR3. The trim removed 6 bases at V and 5 bases at J, leaving 3 bases unmatched. Germline V CDR1 and CDR2: MNHNY, SVGAGI (reference sequence). CDR3 DNA sequence: TGTGCCAGCAGAGGGACTAGCGATACCGGGGAGCTGTTTTTT. Translated, it gives CASRGTSDTGELFF.